This TCR beta chain was identified in a study of blood T cell repertoires in COVID-19. Study-level background: The origin of the acute and convalescent COVID-19 samples was the United States, Italy and Spain. From T cells, B-cell-depleted T cells, or PBMCs came the material, which was cDNA or gDNA.

This CDR3 has 15 residues. Germline assignment: CDR1 MNHEY and CDR2 SMNVEV (reference sequence). Trimming took off 0 bases at V and 1 base at J, with 9 bases between the two ends. Regarding this clone: Other DNA variants within this sample encode the same CDR3.

Per the study methods: Counts of nucleated cells, estimated from reference gene primer amplification, were obtained. Sequencing used immunoSEQ multiplex PCR; TCRdb keeps in-frame clones, though not all of them. Clone size and V and J calls were adopted from that table, with D and trimming inferred from the DNA. Here the sample spans about 280,000 clones, 75% to 90% being singletons. The chain joins TRBV27 to TRBJ1-1; no clear D gene. This receptor was obtained from a woman between 50 and 59 years old who had recovered from COVID-19. The sequencing input was peripheral blood. The CDR3 loop reads CASSLSGTGNTEAFF. The CDR3, as DNA: TGTGCCAGCAGTTTATCCGGAACGGGGAACACTGAAGCTTTCTTT.